This T cell receptor beta chain appears in the sequencing data of a study of cytomegalovirus exposure and HLA in healthy donors. About the research overall: A prior analysis found 95 million to 140 million unique TCR beta sequences from 150 million to 200 million T cells.

Study-wide results and caveats: Available immune exposure information covered CMV serostatus only.

13 Jbeta primers and 60 Vbeta primers were used for the PCR. Sequenced by immunoSEQ multiplex PCR; TCRdb stores in-frame clones only, minus some. The sample's table shows 65,000 to 95,000 clones. Points on this clone: Its target is unknown.

Source material: PBMCs. The source is a man younger than 45 in good health and CMV-seronegative.

This chain's CDR3 is CASSLSWGDVQPQHF. In nucleotides, the CDR3 is TGTGCCAGCAGCCTTTCCTGGGGGGACGTTCAGCCCCAGCATTTT. V usage is TRBV7-2 and J usage is TRBJ1-5; possibly TRBD1 for D (5 bases). The CDR3 spans 15 residues. CDR1 is SGHTA, CDR2 FQGNSA, per germline. Trimming stripped 5 bases from V and 6 bases from J, with 17 bases between.